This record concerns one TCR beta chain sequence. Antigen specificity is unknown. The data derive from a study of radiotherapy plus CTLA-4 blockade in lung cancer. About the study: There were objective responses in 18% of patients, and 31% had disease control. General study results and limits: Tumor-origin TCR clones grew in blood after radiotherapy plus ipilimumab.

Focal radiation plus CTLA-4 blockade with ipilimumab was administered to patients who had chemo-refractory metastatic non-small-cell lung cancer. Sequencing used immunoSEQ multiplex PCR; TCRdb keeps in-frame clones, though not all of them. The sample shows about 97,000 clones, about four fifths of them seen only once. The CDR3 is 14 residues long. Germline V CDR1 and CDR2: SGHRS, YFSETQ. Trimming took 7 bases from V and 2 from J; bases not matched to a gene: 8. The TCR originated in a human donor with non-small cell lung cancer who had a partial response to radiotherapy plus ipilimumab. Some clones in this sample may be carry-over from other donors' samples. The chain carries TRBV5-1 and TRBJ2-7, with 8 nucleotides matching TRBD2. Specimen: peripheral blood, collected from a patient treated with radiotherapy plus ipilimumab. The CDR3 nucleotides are TGCGCCAGCGGCTCACTAGCGGCCCCCTACGAGCAGTACTTC. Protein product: CASGSLAAPYEQYF.